This entry concerns a single TCR beta chain. Its target is not known. This CDR3 is built from 15 residues. The V gene's germline CDR1 is KGHSH and CDR2 LQKENI. V shed 0 bases and J shed 0 bases, with 8 bases lying between them. The sample originates from a study of T cell repertoires in cytomegalovirus infection. On the study more broadly: Public TCR beta signature analysis indicated the presence of both CMV infection and matching HLA type.

TCRdb independently ran MiXCR on the reads; one entry per CDR3 protein. The table lists some 220,000 distinct CDR3 sequences, roughly an eighth of them singletons, with 1.6% in the top ten. Study-wide points: The ex vivo response was dominated by HLA-C-restricted CMV-specific TCR beta clonotypes.

The receptor was isolated from a human donor in good health (CMV status not recorded). Some clones in this sample may be carry-over from other donors' samples. The sample comprised PBMCs. This sequence joins TRBV18 and TRBJ1-1, with D unresolved. The DNA for the CDR3 is TGTGCCAGCTCACCACCGAACAGCATGAACACTGAAGCTTTCTTT. Its protein is CASSPPNSMNTEAFF.